The present entry profiles one T cell receptor (beta chain) with its context. Its antigen is unidentified. The data were obtained in a study of glioma-infiltrating T cells. General study points: Gliomas, especially low-grade, showed above-expected tissue-blood divergence; non-neoplastic patients showed below.

CDR3 length: 15 residues. Germline CDR1 and CDR2: SGDLS and YYNGEE. V shed 2 bases and J 6 bases; nucleotides not matched to a gene: 6. TCR alpha and beta CDR3 regions were amplified from RNA using iRepertoire nested multiplex PCR. TCRdb itself ran the multiplex PCR reads through MiXCR, one entry per CDR3 protein. The table records 160,000 or so distinct CDR3 sequences, around 42% of them present only once. The genes are TRBV9 and TRBJ2-7, with 12 bases lining up with TRBD2. The TCR was taken from a human donor with low-grade glioma or glioblastoma, undergoing nonglioma brain surgery, or in good health (not recorded which). Sequences were obtained from glioma tissue, nonneoplastic brain tissue, or PBMCs (not recorded which). The CDR3 sequence: CASSVRLAGEAEQYF. In DNA, the CDR3 is TGTGCCAGCAGCGTGAGACTAGCGGGAGAGGCCGAGCAGTACTTC.